This T cell receptor (beta chain) derives from a study of T cells after yellow fever vaccination. The overall study: SMART-Seq v4 Ultra Low Input prepared libraries from low-cell fractions. Study findings and constraints: The secondary response was weaker, and its peak arrived faster, on day 5 versus 15. The booster response re-showed most primary clones: approximately 95% CD4, around 85% CD8.

For TCR, cDNA came from 5'RACE template switching, which added a universal primer site and UMIs. A single record per CDR3 protein comes from TCRdb applying MiXCR to the 5' RACE reads. This table holds 450,000 to 550,000 distinct CDR3 sequences, about a fifth found once. The V and J ends lost 5 bases and 7 bases, in that order; junction bases with no gene match: 5. CDR1 is MNHEY, CDR2 SMNVEV, per germline (reference sequence). The CDR3 totals 13 residues. To note about this clonotype: Its target is not known.

The sample here was PBMCs, taken 15 days after the yellow fever booster vaccination. The origin of this receptor is a man aged 25-45 years who received the YFV17D yellow fever vaccine. The chain joins TRBV27 to TRBJ2-1, with TRBD1 matching over 7 bases. CDR3 DNA: TGTGCCAGCAGTCCGACAGGGACAAATGAGCAGTTCTTC. It is translated as CASSPTGTNEQFF.